This record looks at one TCR beta chain sequence and its context. This sample stems from a study of blood T cell repertoires in COVID-19. Study-wide context: Specimens from acute and convalescent COVID-19 originated in the United States, Italy and Spain. Nucleic acid was either cDNA or gDNA, and it came from T cells, B-cell-depleted T cells, or PBMCs.

Residents of approximately 25 US areas, aged roughly 18 to 90 years, made up the participants. Cohorts were determined from participant-reported clinical history. The table came from immunoSEQ multiplex PCR; TCRdb's copy has only in-frame clones and leaves some out. The sample shows some 380,000 clones, around 90% of them seen only once. The germline CDR1 and CDR2 sequences are MNHNS and SASEGT. There are 15 residues in the CDR3. The V end was cut by 3 bases, the J end by 5 bases, with 14 bases between. This TCR was recovered from a woman in her thirties or forties with acute COVID-19. The rearrangement uses TRBV6-1 and TRBJ2-1, with D possibly being TRBD1 (6 bases). The sequenced sample was PBMCs or T cells enriched from blood (not recorded which). CDR3 region: CASSDGQGSHNEQFF. In nucleotides, the CDR3 is TGTGCCAGCAGTGATGGGCAGGGGTCCCACAATGAGCAGTTCTTC.